These 29 T cell receptor beta chains share one sample of origin, sequenced in a study of identifying expanded T cells in peripheral blood (dated by TCRdb to between 2019 and 2020). The method behind the library was the immunoSEQ multiplex PCR assay. What TCRdb holds here is the immuneACCESS table cut down to in-frame rearrangements. Part of the clones is not present; checked against another copy, under half of the missing clones reflect an unresolved V gene, and the others are unexplained. This sample holds some 100,000 clones; around 88% were observed only once. The ten largest clones capture about a sixth of the sample. Sequenced: blood. The source of these receptors is a person between 18 and 75 years old in good health.

The chain uses TRBV2 and TRBJ2-7, with 7 bases lining up with TRBD1. The CDR3 is 12 amino acids. V shed 4 bases and J 9 bases; nucleotides not matched to a gene: 6. CDR1 SNHLY and CDR2 FYNNEI come from the germline V gene. The DNA of the CDR3 is TGTGCCAGCAGTGGGACAGGCGCACGGCAGTACTTC. As protein: CASSGTGARQYF. Full variable domain (remainder filled in from reference TRBV2 and TRBJ2-7): EPEVTQTPSHQVTQMGQEVILRCVPISNHLYFYWYRQILGQKVEFLVSFYNNEISEKSEIFDDQFSVERPDGSNFTLKIRSTKLEDSAMYFCASSGTGARQYFGPGTRLTVT.

The chain is built from TRBV4-2 and TRBJ2-5; D is uncertain. The CDR3 has 15 residues. With 1 base removed from V and 10 bases from J, the gap between germline ends came to 19 bases. Looked up from germline, CDR1 is LGHNA and CDR2 is YNFKEQ. In DNA form, the CDR3 reads TGTGCCAGCAGCCAAGCTGTGCTTGATTCGGAAGTCCAGTACTTC. Translated: CASSQAVLDSEVQYF.

In its sample, this clone was seen once. The CDR3 sequence: CASSIGYNSPLHF. Written as DNA, the CDR3 is TGTGCCAGTAGTATCGGGTACAATTCACCCCTCCACTTT. The chain couples TRBV19 to TRBJ1-6; D gene ambiguous. This CDR3 region has 13 residues. The germline V gene has CDR1 LNHDA and CDR2 SQIVND (reference sequence). Between the trimmed V and J ends, which lost 3 bases and 7 bases, there was a span of 7 bases.

V and J are TRBV9 and TRBJ2-3; D gene ambiguous. Trimming removed 2 bases from V and 0 bases from J, with 4 bases in between. The CDR3 runs to 13 residues. Germline lookup yields CDR1 SGDLS and CDR2 YYNGEE. The CDR3 sequence: CASSVGSTDTQYF. Written as DNA, the CDR3 is TGTGCCAGCAGCGTCGGGAGCACAGATACGCAGTATTTT.

This clone was found once. The chain employs TRBV27 and TRBJ1-6; 9 nucleotides line up with TRBD1. Unmatched junction bases numbered 7, after V lost 8 bases and J lost 5 bases. The CDR3 extends over 15 amino acids. Germline V lookup: CDR1 MNHEY, CDR2 SMNVEV (reference sequence). CDR3 amino acids: CASGRQGVDNSPLHF. CDR3 nucleotides: TGTGCCAGCGGAAGACAGGGGGTAGATAATTCACCCCTCCACTTT.

This clone was observed once. V usage is TRBV7-6 and J usage is TRBJ2-1, with D unclear. Per the germline V gene, CDR1 is SGHVS and CDR2 is FNYEAQ. The V end was cut by 0 bases, the J end by 6 bases, with 3 bases between. The CDR3 has 12 residues. CDR3 in amino acids: CASSLAFNEQFF. Here the CDR3 DNA reads TGTGCCAGCAGCTTAGCCTTCAATGAGCAGTTCTTC.

The chain joins TRBV19 to TRBJ2-7, with D possibly TRBD1 on 5 matching bases. With 5 bases removed from V and 7 bases from J, the gap between germline ends came to 15 bases. The CDR3 runs 13 residues. CDR1 is LNHDA and CDR2 is SQIVND in the germline V gene (reference sequence). CDR3 sequence (DNA): TGTGCCAGTAGTGCCCCAGGGTCTGGGGAGCAGTACTTC. This encodes CASSAPGSGEQYF.

J is TRBJ1-5 and V is TRBV5-6; D remains unclear. Germline CDR1 is SGHDT and CDR2 is YYEEEE. The V end was cut by 3 bases, the J end by 2 bases, with 9 bases between. This CDR3 comprises 14 residues. In DNA, the CDR3 is TGTGCCAGCAGCTCTCTTTATGGCAATCAGCCCCAGCATTTT. Its protein product is CASSSLYGNQPQHF.

The rearrangement joins TRBV16 to TRBJ2-1; D is perhaps TRBD1 or TRBD2 (6 bases each). The CDR3 consists of 17 residues. Germline CDR1 is KGHSY and CDR2 is FQNENV. The V end was cut by 0 bases, the J end by 4 bases, with 16 bases between. CDR3 sequence: CASSQSSTGRRYNEQFF. In DNA, the CDR3 is TGTGCCAGCAGCCAATCATCAACAGGGAGGAGGTACAATGAGCAGTTCTTC.

The CDR3 loop is CASSDPRGSYNEQFF. The CDR3 nucleotides read TGCGCCAGCAGCGACCCGCGTGGATCCTACAATGAGCAGTTCTTC. The rearrangement uses TRBV5-1 and TRBJ2-1; D is undetermined. The CDR3 length is 15 residues. Germline V gives CDR1 SGHRS, CDR2 YFSETQ. Trimming removed 4 bases from V and 1 base from J, with 12 bases in between.

The chain combines TRBV7-9 with TRBJ2-1; TRBD1 is a possible D gene (5 bases). CDR1 is SEHNR and CDR2 is FQNEAQ in the germline V gene (reference sequence). The V gene lost 0 bases and the J gene lost 11 bases, with 14 bases spanning the gap. This CDR3 has 14 amino acids. The chain's CDR3 is CASSLASQGKKQFF. The CDR3 DNA follows: TGTGCCAGCAGCTTAGCGTCTCAGGGAAAGAAGCAGTTCTTC.

The chain employs TRBV6-5 and TRBJ1-1, with D uncertain. The CDR3 covers 14 residues. CDR1 and CDR2 (germline): MNHEY, SVGAGI. Trimming took 0 bases from V and 2 from J, leaving 7 bases between them. This CDR3 reads CASSYSTTNTEAFF. The CDR3 DNA sequence: TGTGCCAGCAGTTACTCGACGACCAACACTGAAGCTTTCTTT.

This sequence joins TRBV6-5 and TRBJ1-2; TRBD1 agrees at 7 bases. The J segment lost 8 bases and the V segment lost 1 base, leaving 13 bases of the junction unmatched. The CDR3 spans 16 residues. The germline V gene encodes CDR1 MNHEY and CDR2 SVGAGI. CDR3 loop: CASSYFTGAGGEGYTF. CDR3 coding DNA: TGTGCCAGCAGTTACTTCACCGGGGCAGGGGGAGAGGGCTACACCTTC.

The gene calls are TRBV19 and TRBJ2-3; D gene ambiguous. V lost 3 bases and J lost 6, with 7 bases in between. Germline lookup yields CDR1 LNHDA and CDR2 SQIVND (reference sequence). The CDR3 totals 12 residues. The CDR3 sequence is CASSMTFDTQYF. Written as DNA, the CDR3 is TGTGCCAGTAGTATGACTTTCGATACGCAGTATTTT.

V and J are TRBV5-4 and TRBJ2-3; the match to TRBD2 covers 10 bases. J was trimmed by 0 bases and V by 4 bases; bases with no gene match: 5. From germline, CDR1 is SGHNT and CDR2 YYREEE (reference sequence). CDR3 size: 16 residues. The CDR3 here is CASSLQLAGSTDTQYF. CDR3 coding DNA: TGTGCCAGCAGCCTCCAACTAGCGGGGAGCACAGATACGCAGTATTTT.

The chain recombines TRBV30 with TRBJ1-2, with D unresolved. The V and J ends lost 0 bases and 1 base respectively, with 9 bases between them. The CDR3 is 14 residues long. Germline CDR1 GTSNPN, CDR2 SVGIG (reference sequence). CDR3 protein: CAWSVRWINYGYTF. CDR3 DNA sequence: TGTGCCTGGAGTGTAAGATGGATTAACTATGGCTACACCTTC.

The rearrangement uses TRBV7-2 and TRBJ1-6; D is ambiguous. V dropped 0 bases and J dropped 11 bases, with 8 bases sitting between them. Looked up from germline, CDR1 is SGHTA and CDR2 is FQGNSA. The CDR3 has 13 residues. CDR3 nucleotide sequence: TGTGCCAGCAGCTTAGCTTCCCGGCCACCCCTCCACTTT. Protein: CASSLASRPPLHF.

This chain connects TRBV18 to TRBJ1-1; 7 bases agree with TRBD1. Germline assignment: CDR1 KGHSH and CDR2 LQKENI. Losses at the gene ends were 8 bases for V and 5 bases for J; bases not matched to a gene: 11. The CDR3 consists of 14 residues. CDR3 sequence (DNA): TGTGCCAGCCAGGGGGGGACGGCCGGAACTGAAGCTTTCTTT. Protein product: CASQGGTAGTEAFF.

The count of this clone is one. The chain joins TRBV7-9 to TRBJ1-3; D gene uncertain. Germline CDR1 SEHNR, CDR2 FQNEAQ (reference sequence). Deletions cut 1 base from V and 0 bases from J, with 13 bases between. The CDR3 length is 17 residues. The CDR3 DNA follows: TGTGCCAGCAGCTTAGAATATCAGACCCGCTCTGGAAACACCATATATTTT. This translates into CASSLEYQTRSGNTIYF.

The chain employs TRBV5-8 and TRBJ2-5; 8 bases fit TRBD2. The CDR3 is made up of 15 amino acids. The V gene end was trimmed by 1 base and the J gene end by 5 bases; junction bases not matched to a gene: 7. Germline V gene lookup returns CDR1 SGHTS and CDR2 YDEGEE. The CDR3 spells CASSLYGGASETQYF. The CDR3 region has the DNA TGTGCCAGCAGCTTGTACGGGGGGGCCTCGGAGACCCAGTACTTC.

Concerning this clone: This sample also contains other DNA sequences that code for the same CDR3. V is TRBV2 and J is TRBJ2-7; D remains unclear. V was clipped by 6 bases and J by 4 bases, with 4 bases between them. CDR1 and CDR2 from the germline V gene are SNHLY and FYNNEI. This CDR3 comprises 10 residues. DNA of the CDR3: TGTGCCAGCAGGGTGTACGAGCAGTACTTC. This sequence encodes CASRVYEQYF.

This rearrangement joins TRBV21-1 to TRBJ2-2; whether TRBD2, the table's D call, matches the DNA was not checked. TRBV21-1 is an annotated pseudogene. This CDR3 has 12 amino acids. The CDR3 DNA sequence: TGTGCCAGCAACGAGGGCACCGGGGAGCTGTTTTTT. It is translated as CASNEGTGELFF.

This chain joins TRBV18 and TRBJ2-6; either TRBD1 or TRBD2 may supply D (5 bases each). The CDR3 length is 18 residues. Germline CDR1 is KGHSH and CDR2 is LQKENI. V dropped 3 bases and J dropped 0 bases, with 15 bases sitting between them. CDR3 region: CASSPRGVRYSGANVLTF. The DNA for the CDR3 is TGTGCCAGCTCACCTAGAGGGGTGAGATACTCTGGGGCCAACGTCCTGACTTTC.

The rearrangement links TRBV5-4 to TRBJ2-1; D not resolved. V shed 0 bases and J shed 7 bases, with 11 bases lying between them. CDR1 is SGHNT and CDR2 is YYREEE in the germline V gene (reference sequence). This CDR3 region has 14 residues. CDR3: CASSLDTNGNEQFF. CDR3 DNA sequence: TGTGCCAGCAGCTTGGACACCAACGGGAATGAGCAGTTCTTC.

This chain uses TRBV5-1 with TRBJ1-6; D call uncertain. Germline CDR1 SGHRS, CDR2 YFSETQ. The CDR3 length is 20 residues. The V end lost 1 base, the J end lost 8 bases, and 28 bases lay between the germline ends. This chain's CDR3 is CASSLYGYADKRYADSPLHF. CDR3 nucleotides: TGCGCCAGCAGCTTGTACGGATATGCGGATAAGAGGTATGCGGATTCACCCCTCCACTTT.

V and J are TRBV6-6 and TRBJ1-2, with D tentatively TRBD1 (5 bases). Germline CDR1 is MNHNY and CDR2 is SVGAGI (reference sequence). There are 13 residues in the CDR3. V was pared by 10 bases and J by 0 bases, with 12 bases between. The CDR3 bases are TGTGCCACCTCGTCAGGGACTAACTATGGCTACACCTTC. This translates into CATSSGTNYGYTF.

The chain carries TRBV7-2 and TRBJ1-2; the D is unclear. The CDR3 runs 14 residues. With 2 bases removed from V and 2 bases from J, the gap between germline ends came to 9 bases. The germline V gene encodes CDR1 SGHTA and CDR2 FQGNSA. Written as DNA, the CDR3 is TGTGCCAGCAGCTTAAGGCGGGGAAACTATGGCTACACCTTC. Amino acid sequence: CASSLRRGNYGYTF. Variable domain in full (rest from reference TRBV7-2 and TRBJ1-2): GAGVSQSPSNKVTEKGKDVELRCDPISGHTALYWYRQSLGQGLEFLIYFQGNSAPDKSGLPSDRFSAERTGGSVSTLTIQRTQQEDSAVYLCASSLRRGNYGYTFGSGTRLTVV.

The J gene is TRBJ1-3, the V gene TRBV23-1; 8 nucleotides match TRBD1. TRBV23-1 is designated an ORF whose function remains uncertain. V gave up 6 bases and J gave up 0 bases; unmatched junction bases: 1. This CDR3 has 14 residues. Here the CDR3 reads CASSQGASGNTIYF. Here the CDR3 DNA reads TGCGCCAGCAGCCAGGGGGCCTCTGGAAACACCATATATTTT.

The chain carries TRBV7-9 and TRBJ2-2, with 8 bases aligning to TRBD1. V gave up 3 bases and J gave up 5 bases; unmatched junction bases: 8. CDR1 and CDR2 (germline): SEHNR, FQNEAQ (reference sequence). This CDR3 has 16 residues. CDR3 DNA sequence: TGTGCCAGCAGCTTCCGGCGACAGGGGTGGACCGGGGAGCTGTTTTTT. It codes for CASSFRRQGWTGELFF.